This T cell receptor beta chain was captured in a study of shared clonotypes between healthy human individuals. General study results and limits: Naive subsets generally had larger estimated richness than memory subsets. The sharing of approximately 5.1% of naive CD4 clonotypes was seen across a handful of donors. The study found lower generation probabilities in non-shared clonotypes than in those shared by all four donors.

With respect to this clone: Its antigen remains unidentified.

CD45RO-negative cells were positively selected for CCR7, leaving out terminally differentiated effector memory CD45RA+ cells. V shed 0 bases, J shed 4 bases, and the junction held 9 bases outside the gene matches. CDR1 SGHRS and CDR2 YFSETQ come from the germline V gene. The CDR3 has 18 residues. Under the authors' procedure: Filtering differed since immunoSEQ provided only junctions, with no quality scores. The table came from immunoSEQ multiplex PCR; TCRdb's copy has only in-frame clones and leaves some out. V and J calls and clone size are those listed in that table; D and trimming were worked out from the DNA. The sample contains around 1.9 million clones, around 93% of which appear only once.

The chain has TRBV5-1 and TRBJ2-2; 10 bases agree with TRBD2. The origin of this receptor is a man between 18 and 29 years old in good health. Some clones in this sample may be carry-over from other donors' samples. Sequenced: naive CD8+ T cells from PBMCs. The CDR3 region has the DNA TGCGCCAGCAGCTTGGCCCAGAAGAGCGGGAGGGCCACCGGGGAGCTGTTTTTT. Translating it yields CASSLAQKSGRATGELFF.